This T cell receptor (beta chain) was sequenced in a study of T-cell reconstitution after alpha-beta-depleted transplantation in children. The TCRbeta library was prepared with unique molecular identifiers. From the PCR reads, TCRdb called clonotypes with MiXCR, one entry per CDR3 protein. The profile shows approximately 200,000 distinct CDR3 sequences, roughly 15% of them singletons. Ten or more counts support this clonotype. The clonotype comes from a human donor who donated a stem cell graft to a child with acute lymphoblastic leukemia. The specimen was PBMCs from the stem cell graft donor, collected from the stem cell graft.

Here the CDR3 DNA reads TGCGCCAGCAGCTTGACGGGGGGTCACACTGAAGCTTTCTTT. It is translated as CASSLTGGHTEAFF. The chain has TRBV5-1 and TRBJ1-1, with D tentatively TRBD1 (5 bases). Germline CDR1 SGHRS, CDR2 YFSETQ. The CDR3 extends over 14 amino acids. V gave up 1 base and J gave up 3 bases, with 10 bases separating them.